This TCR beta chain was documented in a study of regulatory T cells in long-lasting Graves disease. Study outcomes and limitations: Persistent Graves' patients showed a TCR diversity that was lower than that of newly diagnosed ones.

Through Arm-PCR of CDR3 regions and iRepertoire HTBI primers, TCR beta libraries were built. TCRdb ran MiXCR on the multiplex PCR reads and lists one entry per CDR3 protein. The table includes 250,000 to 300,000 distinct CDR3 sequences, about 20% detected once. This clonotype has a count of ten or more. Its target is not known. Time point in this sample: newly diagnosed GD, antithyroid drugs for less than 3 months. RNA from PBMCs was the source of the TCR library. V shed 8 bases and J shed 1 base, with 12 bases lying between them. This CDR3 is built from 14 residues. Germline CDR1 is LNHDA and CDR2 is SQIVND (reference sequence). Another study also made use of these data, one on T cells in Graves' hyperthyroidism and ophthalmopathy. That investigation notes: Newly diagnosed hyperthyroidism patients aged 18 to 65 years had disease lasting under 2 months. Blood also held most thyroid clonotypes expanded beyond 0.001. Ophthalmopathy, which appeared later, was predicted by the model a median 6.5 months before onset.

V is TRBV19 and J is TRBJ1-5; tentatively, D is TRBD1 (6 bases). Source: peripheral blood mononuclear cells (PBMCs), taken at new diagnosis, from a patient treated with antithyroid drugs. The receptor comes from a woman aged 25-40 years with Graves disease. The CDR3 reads CASSTGNSNQPQHF. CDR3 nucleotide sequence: TGTGCCAGTTCAACAGGGAACAGCAATCAGCCCCAGCATTTT.